Listed below are T cell receptor beta chains from one sample, sequenced in a study of response to subunit inactivated influenza vaccine. A single record per CDR3 protein comes from TCRdb applying MiXCR to the RT-PCR reads. The sample has hundreds of thousands of distinct CDR3 sequences, less than 20% seen once. Sequenced here: PBMCs from blood, sampled roughly 5 days after vaccination. The receptor set was obtained from a man aged 50 to 59 who received an inactivated influenza vaccine. The CDR3 runs from the conserved cysteine through the conserved F or W. A D gene is named only where the DNA matches it firmly. Size is omitted from some rows. Given values are once, few, many or a class for expanded clones.

TRBV15,few,NA,14,TRBJ2-2,CATSKGSRAGELFF,TGTGCCACCAGCAAGGGGAGCCGCGCCGGGGAGCTGTTTTTT
TRBV20-1,few,NA,18,TRBJ2-1,CSARVQSGPPGTYNEQFF,TGCAGTGCTAGAGTTCAAAGCGGGCCACCAGGGACCTACAATGAGCAGTTCTTC
TRBV6-2/TRBV6-3,NA,TRBD2,21,TRBJ2-1,CASSYLLATREGNGGNNEQFF,TGTGCCAGCAGTTACCTCCTGGCTACACGGGAGGGTAACGGTGGGAACAATGAGCAGTTCTTC
TRBV20-1,few,TRBD1,16,TRBJ2-1,CSASISRGRSYNEQFF,TGCAGTGCTAGTATTTCTAGGGGGCGCTCCTACAATGAGCAGTTCTTC
TRBV5-1,NA,TRBD2,16,TRBJ2-5,CASSPVGGVTQETQYF,TGCGCCAGCAGCCCTGTTGGGGGGGTGACCCAAGAGACCCAGTACTTC
TRBV6-5,NA,NA,14,TRBJ2-2,CASSYLANTGELFF,TGTGCCAGCAGTTACCTGGCGAACACCGGGGAGCTGTTTTTT
TRBV29-1,many,NA,12,TRBJ2-1,CSVIRGDNEQFF,TGCAGCGTTATCCGGGGCGACAATGAGCAGTTCTTC
TRBV20-1,NA,TRBD1,18,TRBJ2-5,CSARDPPGRTGGEETQYF,TGCAGTGCTAGGGATCCCCCGGGCAGGACAGGGGGCGAAGAGACCCAGTACTTC
TRBV7-3,many,NA,13,TRBJ2-7,CASSPDPSYEQYF,TGTGCCAGCAGCCCCGATCCGTCCTACGAGCAGTACTTC
TRBV6-5,NA,NA,13,TRBJ2-7,CASSYSSGFEQYF,TGTGCCAGCAGTTACTCGTCAGGGTTCGAGCAGTACTTC
TRBV12-3/TRBV12-4,NA,TRBD2,13,TRBJ2-7,CASMRTSGNEQYF,TGTGCCAGCATGCGGACTAGCGGGAACGAGCAGTACTTC
TRBV4-3,many,TRBD2,13,TRBJ2-3,CASSRGTTDTQYF,TGCGCCAGCAGCCGAGGGACTACGGATACGCAGTATTTT
TRBV5-1,many,TRBD1,14,TRBJ2-7,CASSYKTGGYEQYF,TGCGCCAGCAGCTACAAGACAGGGGGGTACGAGCAGTACTTC
TRBV4-3,few,NA,13,TRBJ2-3,CASSQEEGNTQYF,TGCGCCAGCAGCCAGGAGGAGGGGAATACGCAGTATTTT
TRBV7-2,NA,TRBD1,15,TRBJ2-3,CASSLVTGYTDTQYF,TGTGCCAGCAGCTTAGTGACAGGGTACACAGATACGCAGTATTTT
TRBV11-2,few,TRBD1,14,TRBJ1-2,CASSGTGGADGYTF,TGTGCCAGCAGCGGAACAGGGGGCGCGGATGGCTACACCTTC
TRBV3-1,NA,NA,13,TRBJ2-3,CASSHSQWDTQYF,TGTGCCAGCAGCCATTCTCAGTGGGATACGCAGTATTTT
TRBV6-2/TRBV6-3,many,NA,11,TRBJ2-1,CASSKPDEQFF,TGTGCCAGCAGCAAACCCGATGAGCAGTTCTTC
TRBV5-5,NA,NA,15,TRBJ2-2,CASSLLRVGTGELFF,TGTGCCAGCAGCTTGTTGAGGGTGGGCACCGGGGAGCTGTTTTTT
TRBV23-1,NA,NA,15,TRBJ2-5,CASSTKPGLPETQYF,TGCGCCAGCAGTACGAAGCCGGGACTCCCGGAGACCCAGTACTTC
TRBV3-1,few,NA,15,TRBJ1-2,CASSQDGAGGYGYTF,TGTGCCAGCAGCCAAGATGGGGCAGGCGGCTATGGCTACACCTTC
TRBV5-4,NA,TRBD1,16,TRBJ2-2,CASRGFGQGSTGELFF,TGTGCCAGCAGAGGCTTCGGACAGGGGAGCACCGGGGAGCTGTTTTTT
TRBV20-1,few,TRBD1,19,TRBJ2-1,CSARDQGATNLGRYNEQFF,TGCAGTGCTAGAGATCAGGGGGCTACCAACTTAGGGCGCTACAATGAGCAGTTCTTC
TRBV11-2,once,NA,14,TRBJ2-5,CASRQDRNQETQYF,TGTGCCAGCAGACAAGACAGAAACCAAGAGACCCAGTACTTC
TRBV7-2,NA,NA,15,TRBJ2-7,CASSLVSDSSYEQYF,TGTGCCAGCAGCTTAGTGTCGGACAGCTCCTACGAGCAGTACTTC
TRBV7-8,few,NA,12,TRBJ2-7,CASSKWGSEQYF,TGTGCCAGCAGCAAATGGGGTAGCGAGCAGTACTTC
TRBV7-3,NA,TRBD2,15,TRBJ2-1,CASSETSGSFNEQFF,TGTGCCAGCAGCGAGACTAGCGGGAGCTTCAATGAGCAGTTCTTC
TRBV4-3,NA,NA,15,TRBJ1-2,CASSQDIRGFLGYTF,TGCGCCAGCAGCCAAGATATCAGGGGATTTCTTGGCTACACCTTC
TRBV25-1,NA,NA,12,TRBJ2-1,CASRSDREDQFF,TGTGCCAGCAGATCTGACAGGGAGGATCAGTTCTTC
TRBV5-1,NA,TRBD2,15,TRBJ2-7,CASSSSSGRRGEQYF,TGCGCCAGCAGCTCCTCTAGCGGGAGAAGAGGCGAGCAGTACTTC
TRBV20-1,NA,TRBD2,15,TRBJ2-1,CSARGGTSGFNEQFF,TGCAGTGCTAGGGGGGGGACTAGCGGGTTCAATGAGCAGTTCTTC
TRBV5-1,few,TRBD1,15,TRBJ1-6,CASKLLTGENSPLHF,TGCGCCAGCAAGCTTTTGACAGGGGAGAATTCACCCCTCCACTTT
TRBV30,NA,TRBD1,16,TRBJ2-5,CAWSGYRDRGQETQYF,TGTGCCTGGAGTGGGTACCGGGACAGGGGCCAAGAGACCCAGTACTTC
TRBV7-9,NA,TRBD1,16,TRBJ2-2,CASSHWTGGHTGELFF,TGTGCCAGCAGCCACTGGACAGGGGGCCACACCGGGGAGCTGTTTTTT
TRBV20-1,NA,NA,13,TRBJ2-7,CSASPGTSYEQYF,TGCAGTGCTAGTCCCGGGACCTCCTACGAGCAGTACTTC
TRBV5-6,many,NA,13,TRBJ1-1,CASSFGRNTEAFF,TGTGCCAGCAGCTTCGGCAGAAACACTGAAGCTTTCTTT
TRBV3-1,NA,NA,14,TRBJ2-7,CASSPKAGPDEQYF,TGTGCCAGCAGCCCAAAGGCGGGGCCCGACGAGCAGTACTTC